A selection of T cell receptor beta chains follows, all from one sample in a study of blood T cells in healthy people across ages. Each CDR3 protein is one row after TCRdb ran MiXCR on the 5' RACE reads. The sample lists about 640,000 distinct CDR3 sequences; over 40% were seen once. The sample comprised blood. The source is a man older than 75 in good health. Each CDR3 is given with its conserved first and last residue. A D gene is named only where the DNA matches it firmly. Some rows have no size entry. The others give once, few or many, or a class for an expanded clone.

V gene: TRBV4-3; J gene: TRBJ2-1; CDR3 length: 14; clone size: once; D gene: .; CDR3 DNA: TGCGCCAGCAGCCAAGGGTGGTCCTACAATGAGCAGTTCTTC; CDR3 protein: CASSQGWSYNEQFF
V gene: TRBV20-1; J gene: TRBJ2-5; CDR3 length: 13; clone size: .; D gene: .; CDR3 DNA: TGCAGTGCCGTGAAGACAGTTGAAGAGACCCAGTACTTC; CDR3 protein: CSAVKTVEETQYF
V gene: TRBV20-1; J gene: TRBJ2-5; CDR3 length: 14; clone size: .; D gene: TRBD1; CDR3 DNA: TGCAGTGCTAGCACGAGACAGGGGGAAGAGACCCAGTACTTC; CDR3 protein: CSASTRQGEETQYF
V gene: TRBV20-1; J gene: TRBJ1-1; CDR3 length: 15; clone size: .; D gene: .; CDR3 DNA: TGCAGTGCAAAAGCCCGGGGGCGCGTGAACACTGAAGCTTTCTTT; CDR3 protein: CSAKARGRVNTEAFF
V gene: TRBV6-2/TRBV6-3; J gene: TRBJ2-3; CDR3 length: 14; clone size: .; D gene: TRBD1; CDR3 DNA: TGTGCCAGCAGCATAGGGGGCTCGGCAGATACGCAGTATTTT; CDR3 protein: CASSIGGSADTQYF
V gene: TRBV28; J gene: TRBJ2-1; CDR3 length: 12; clone size: many; D gene: TRBD1; CDR3 DNA: TGTGCCAGCAGTTTCCGGACAGGAGAGCAGTTCTTC; CDR3 protein: CASSFRTGEQFF
V gene: TRBV2; J gene: TRBJ2-7; CDR3 length: 14; clone size: .; D gene: TRBD1; CDR3 DNA: TGTGCCAGCAGTGCAGGGGGTAGCTCCTGCGAGCAGTACTTC; CDR3 protein: CASSAGGSSCEQYF
V gene: TRBV12-5; J gene: TRBJ2-5; CDR3 length: 16; clone size: .; D gene: .; CDR3 DNA: TGTGCTAGTGGTTCGTCGCCGGGAACCGCCCAACAGACCCAGTACTTC; CDR3 protein: CASGSSPGTAQQTQYF
V gene: TRBV2; J gene: TRBJ2-6; CDR3 length: 18; clone size: few; D gene: .; CDR3 DNA: TGTGCCAGCACGAGGGCCACTACTAAAAGCTCTGGGGCCAACGTCCTGACTTTC; CDR3 protein: CASTRATTKSSGANVLTF
V gene: TRBV10-2; J gene: TRBJ2-7; CDR3 length: 14; clone size: .; D gene: .; CDR3 DNA: TGCGCCAGCAGTGAGGACAGGAGCTCCTACGAGCAGTACTTC; CDR3 protein: CASSEDRSSYEQYF
V gene: TRBV25-1; J gene: TRBJ1-4; CDR3 length: 17; clone size: .; D gene: .; CDR3 DNA: TGTGCCAGCAGTGAATATAGGAGGGGAGCAACTAATGAAAAACTGTTTTTT; CDR3 protein: CASSEYRRGATNEKLFF
V gene: TRBV6-1; J gene: TRBJ2-7; CDR3 length: 15; clone size: few; D gene: TRBD2; CDR3 DNA: TGTGCCAGCAGTGCGGGACTAGCGGGAACCTACGAGCAGTACTTC; CDR3 protein: CASSAGLAGTYEQYF
V gene: TRBV10-3; J gene: TRBJ1-2; CDR3 length: 13; clone size: few; D gene: .; CDR3 DNA: TGTGCCATCAGGGACAGCCCCGAATATGGCTACACCTTC; CDR3 protein: CAIRDSPEYGYTF
V gene: TRBV20-1; J gene: TRBJ2-5; CDR3 length: 12; clone size: .; D gene: .; CDR3 DNA: TGCAGTGCTAGTTTGCGATTGCAGACCCAGTACTTC; CDR3 protein: CSASLRLQTQYF
V gene: TRBV20-1; J gene: TRBJ2-3; CDR3 length: 12; clone size: .; D gene: .; CDR3 DNA: TGCAGCCCGGGCGGTGGCACAGATACGCAGTATTTT; CDR3 protein: CSPGGGTDTQYF
V gene: TRBV7-9; J gene: TRBJ2-5; CDR3 length: 17; clone size: .; D gene: .; CDR3 DNA: TGTGCCAGCAGCTTAGTTACGTTCGAGGGATACCAAGAGACCCAGTACTTC; CDR3 protein: CASSLVTFEGYQETQYF
V gene: TRBV28; J gene: TRBJ2-3; CDR3 length: 15; clone size: few; D gene: TRBD2; CDR3 DNA: TGTGCCAGCAGCCTGACTAGCGGGACCACAGATACGCAGTATTTT; CDR3 protein: CASSLTSGTTDTQYF
V gene: TRBV10-2; J gene: TRBJ2-1; CDR3 length: 15; clone size: .; D gene: .; CDR3 DNA: TGCGCCAGCAGTGAGTCGAGGGAGCGAGACAATGAGCAGTTCTTC; CDR3 protein: CASSESRERDNEQFF